Listed here are 15 T cell receptor beta chains from one sample, sequenced in a study of blood T cells in healthy people across ages. Sample-barcoded 5' priming and a J-beta primer mix drove a second PCR of about 6 to 12 cycles. TCRdb reprocessed the 5' RACE reads via MiXCR and lists one record per CDR3 protein. The sample lists 1.5 million to 2 million distinct CDR3 sequences; about 39% were seen once. Material: blood. The receptors stem from a human donor in good health.

The rearrangement uses TRBV7-2 and TRBJ1-5; a weak D match, TRBD1 (5 bases). CDR1 is SGHTA, CDR2 FQGNSA, per germline. V shed 5 bases and J shed 0 bases, with 14 bases lying between them. The CDR3 loop spans 16 amino acids. CDR3 region: CASSTGPVYSNQPQHF. CDR3 DNA sequence: TGTGCCAGCAGCACAGGACCCGTTTATAGCAATCAGCCCCAGCATTTT.

The J gene is TRBJ2-5, the V gene TRBV4-3; 10 positions match TRBD2. The assigned J gene may be wrong: the sequence end matches TRBJ2-7 better. Per germline, CDR1 LGHNA and CDR2 YSLEER. The CDR3 is 16 amino acids. CDR3 nucleotide sequence: TGCGCCAGCAGCCAGGCAGCGGGGGGGCCGTTCTACGAGCAGTACTTC. It translates to CASSQAAGGPFYEQYF.

This clonotype came up once. Likely a read error: the CDR3 ends without its conserved phenylalanine or tryptophan. The chain links TRBV11-3 to TRBJ2-7; weak D call: TRBD1 (5 bases). The V end was cut by 1 base, the J end by 2 bases, with 12 bases between. Germline-derived CDR1 and CDR2 are SGHNT and YENEEA. There are 15 residues in the CDR3. The CDR3 sequence: CASSLVWGSTYEQYC. The CDR3 nucleotides are TGTGCCAGCAGCTTAGTCTGGGGCTCTACCTACGAGCAGTACTGC.

This clonotype was observed at least ten times. This chain joins TRBV7-6 and TRBJ2-7, with 8 positions matching TRBD1. Trimming took 1 base from V and 4 from J; bases not matched to a gene: 9. Germline CDR1 is SGHVS and CDR2 is FNYEAQ. This CDR3 is built from 16 residues. The CDR3 region has the DNA TGTGCCAGCAGCTTAGGAGGAGGGGACAGGACTTACGAGCAGTACTTC. Protein: CASSLGGGDRTYEQYF.

This clonotype was counted only a few times. This chain links TRBV9 with TRBJ2-1; D perhaps matches TRBD2 (6 bases). CDR3 length equals 15 residues. Between the trimmed V and J ends, which lost 3 bases and 4 bases, there was a span of 14 bases. Germline loops: CDR1 SGDLS, CDR2 YYNGEE. This CDR3 is CASSATGTLYNEQFF. CDR3 sequence (DNA): TGTGCCAGCAGCGCTACCGGGACTCTGTACAATGAGCAGTTCTTC.

The genes are TRBV7-3 and TRBJ2-1; 7 nucleotides align to TRBD1. In germline, CDR1 is SGHTA, CDR2 FQGTGA. The ends lost 1 base at V and 5 bases at J; junction bases unmatched: 5. The CDR3 has 15 residues. CDR3 sequence (DNA): TGTGCCAGCAGCTTAATGAGGACAGGTGACAATGAGCAGTTCTTC. This gives the protein CASSLMRTGDNEQFF. The full variable domain, its missing parts supplied by reference TRBV7-3 and TRBJ2-1, is GAGVSQTPSNKVTEKGKYVELRCDPISGHTALYWYRQSLGQGPEFLIYFQGTGAADDSGLPNDRFFAVRPEGSVSTLKIQRTERGDSAVYLCASSLMRTGDNEQFFGPGTRLTVL.

This clonotype has just a few counts. The chain carries TRBV2 and TRBJ1-5; D not resolved. The CDR3 loop spans 15 amino acids. In germline, CDR1 is SNHLY, CDR2 FYNNEI. V lost 3 bases to trimming and J lost 2 bases, with 11 bases between them. CDR3 sequence: CASSDSGLGNQPQHF. Written as DNA, the CDR3 is TGTGCCAGCAGTGATTCGGGCCTGGGCAATCAGCCCCAGCATTTT.

The V and J genes are TRBV4-1 and TRBJ2-7; tentatively, D is TRBD1 or TRBD2 (5 bases each). Germline CDR1 MGHRA, CDR2 YSYEKL. V lost 1 base and J lost 3, with 13 bases in between. The CDR3 has 15 amino acids. The CDR3 sequence is CASSQVVGVVYEQYF. CDR3 bases: TGCGCCAGCAGCCAAGTTGTGGGGGTAGTCTACGAGCAGTACTTC.

This chain uses TRBV18 with TRBJ1-2; 7 positions match TRBD1. The CDR3 covers 18 residues. Trimming at V came to 2 bases and at J to 4 bases, leaving 16 bases not matched to a gene. CDR1 and CDR2 from the germline V gene are KGHSH and LQKENI. This chain's CDR3 is CASSPGSAGQVLSYGYTF. The CDR3 nucleotides read TGTGCCAGCTCACCAGGTTCAGCAGGACAGGTCCTTTCCTATGGCTACACCTTC. Looking up the rest from reference TRBV18 and TRBJ1-2 gives the full variable domain: NAGVMQNPRHLVRRRGQEARLRCSPMKGHSHVYWYRQLPEEGLKFMVYLQKENIIDESGMPKERFSAEFPKEGPSILRIQQVVRGDSAAYFCASSPGSAGQVLSYGYTFGSGTRLTVV.

This clonotype has only a few counts. This chain uses TRBV9 with TRBJ2-1; 8 nucleotides align to TRBD1. There are 16 residues in the CDR3. Germline trimming cut 5 bases from V and 3 bases from J; bases unmatched to any gene: 10. Germline lookup yields CDR1 SGDLS and CDR2 YYNGEE. The CDR3 reads CASSSRGPNVYNEQFF. The DNA of the CDR3 is TGTGCCAGCAGTAGCAGGGGGCCCAACGTCTACAATGAGCAGTTCTTC.

About this clonotype: Since a much larger clone is just one base distant, this may be a read error. The chain recombines TRBV5-1 with TRBJ1-2; 9 nucleotides agree with TRBD1. Germline V gene sequence: CDR1 SGHRS, CDR2 YFSETQ. CDR3 length equals 16 residues. CDR3 nucleotide sequence: TGCGCCAGCAGCTTGGATACTACAGGGGGCGTCTATGGCTACATCTTC. Amino acids: CASSLDTTGGVYGYIF.

CDR3 sequence reads: CAGSPGTDATGELFF. CDR3 coding DNA: TGTGCCGGCTCCCCCGGGACAGATGCCACCGGGGAGCTGTTTTTT. The chain joins TRBV7-9 to TRBJ2-2; 7 nucleotides agree with TRBD1. The germline V gene encodes CDR1 SEHNR and CDR2 FQNEAQ (reference sequence). The CDR3 contains 15 residues. V dropped 11 bases and J dropped 4; count of bases not matched to a gene: 13.

Worth noting for this clonotype: Mismatch with germline at one junction end may stem from a read error. The V and J genes are TRBV10-3 and TRBJ2-7; 9 bases line up with TRBD1. Germline V gene data show CDR1 as ENHRY and CDR2 as SYGVKD. The CDR3 has 16 amino acids. CDR3 DNA sequence: TGTGCCATCAGTGAGCCGGGGACAGGGTGGCCCTATGAGCAGTACTTC. Protein sequence: CAISEPGTGWPYEQYF.

The CDR3 region has the DNA TGCGCCAGCAGCCAGACCGGGACAGGGGGTCAGACCCAGTACTTC. Its translation: CASSQTGTGGQTQYF. The chain is built from TRBV5-1 and TRBJ2-5; 11 nucleotides agree with TRBD1. Per the germline V gene, CDR1 is SGHRS and CDR2 is YFSETQ. The V gene end was trimmed by 4 bases and the J gene end by 6 bases; junction bases not matched to a gene: 8. The CDR3 spans 15 residues.

In this sample, this clonotype turned up once. At one boundary the junction diverges from the germline segment, which might be a read error. The chain carries TRBV30 and TRBJ2-7, with 8 bases matching TRBD2. The DNA end favors TRBJ2-5, so the J call may be wrong. The CDR3 has 16 amino acids. Germline CDR1 reads GTSNPN; CDR2 reads SVGIG (reference sequence). CDR3 region: CARRAHSGLAGETQYF. The CDR3 DNA follows: TGTGCCCGGAGAGCACACAGCGGACTAGCAGGGGAGACCCAGTACTTC.